This T cell receptor (beta chain) was observed in a study of cytotoxic CD8 clonotypes in ibrutinib-treated CLL. Trimming stripped 0 bases from V and 1 base from J, with 17 bases between. The CDR3 covers 18 residues. In germline, CDR1 is ENHRY, CDR2 SYGVKD. Study-level results: The times at which samples were taken varied between sustained-remission and progressing patients.

The assay was immunoSEQ multiplex PCR, and TCRdb's table has in-frame clones only and misses some. Of about 310,000 clones listed, more than 65% are singletons. This clone was observed once. The antigen is not known. The rearrangement joins TRBV10-3 to TRBJ2-3, with D possibly being TRBD1 (6 bases). The sequence derives from a human donor with chronic lymphocytic leukemia. Material: PBMCs, obtained before ibrutinib treatment. CDR3: CAISESGQQGFRTDTQYF. The CDR3 bases are TGTGCCATCAGTGAGTCCGGCCAGCAGGGGTTCCGCACAGATACGCAGTATTTT.